The next 24 T cell receptor beta chains were all read from a single sample in a study of identical twins. TCRdb redid the calling of the 5' RACE reads with MiXCR, one entry per CDR3 protein. The data hold about 920,000 distinct CDR3 sequences, with over 9% observed a single time. These data also formed part of another study, on yellow fever vaccine responses in identical twins.

Material: PBMCs. The source of these receptors is a woman younger than 35 in good health.

The rearrangement links TRBV3-1 to TRBJ2-6; 8 bases align to TRBD2. The CDR3 is made up of 18 amino acids. V was clipped by 1 base and J by 0 bases; unmatched bases: 5. In germline, CDR1 is LGHDT, CDR2 YNNKEL (reference sequence). DNA of the CDR3: TGTGCCAGCAGCCAAGTTAGCGGGATCATCTCTGGGGCCAACGTCCTGACTTTC. Protein sequence: CASSQVSGIISGANVLTF.

V usage is TRBV5-1 and J usage is TRBJ2-1; 7 bases agree with TRBD1. This CDR3 has 16 amino acids. CDR1 is SGHRS, CDR2 YFSETQ, per germline. V lost 4 bases and J lost 4; bases outside the gene matches: 11. CDR3 region: CASSPNDRAVYNEQFF. CDR3 nucleotides: TGCGCCAGCAGCCCGAACGACAGGGCCGTGTACAATGAGCAGTTCTTC.

This clonotype was observed a handful of times. This chain joins TRBV5-1 and TRBJ2-5, with TRBD2 identical over 7 bases. V lost 4 bases, J lost 7 bases, and 19 bases stayed unmatched. The CDR3 loop spans 17 amino acids. Germline V gives CDR1 SGHRS, CDR2 YFSETQ. The CDR3 coding sequence is TGCGCCAGCAGCCCGGGGGGAGACAGAGCCCCGTGGGGGACCCAGTACTTC. Protein product: CASSPGGDRAPWGTQYF.

This clonotype occurred many times. The CDR3 loop reads CATSDPNDTGELFF. The CDR3 region has the DNA TGTGCCACCAGTGATCCCAATGACACCGGGGAGCTGTTTTTT. The chain combines TRBV24-1 with TRBJ2-2, with D unresolved. Germline V gene lookup returns CDR1 KGHDR and CDR2 SFDVKD. Trimming removed 3 bases from V and 3 bases from J, with 7 bases in between. The length of the CDR3 is 14 residues.

The rearrangement uses TRBV7-9 and TRBJ2-7, with D possibly being TRBD2 (5 bases). The length of the CDR3 is 11 residues. Trimming cost V 4 bases and J 6 bases, with 7 bases left between them. Per the germline V gene, CDR1 is SEHNR and CDR2 is FQNEAQ (reference sequence). This CDR3 reads CASSYEGEQYF. As DNA, the CDR3 is TGTGCCAGCAGCTACGAGGGCGAGCAGTACTTC.

The V gene is TRBV20-1, the J gene TRBJ2-5; TRBD1 or TRBD2 may be the D gene (5 bases each). CDR1 is DFQATT, CDR2 SNEGSKA, per germline (reference sequence). There are 18 residues in the CDR3. DNA of the CDR3: TGCAGATCTCTTAGGGACGCGCCACCTCAACCGTCTCAAGAGACCCAGTACTTC. It specifies CRSLRDAPPQPSQETQYF.

This chain links TRBV2 with TRBJ2-3; TRBD2 matches 9 bases. This CDR3 spans 14 amino acids. Germline V lookup: CDR1 SNHLY, CDR2 FYNNEI. The V segment lost 6 bases and the J segment 5 bases; nucleotides outside the gene matches: 6. The CDR3 sequence is CASRRAGGQDTQYF. CDR3 sequence (DNA): TGTGCCAGCAGGCGGGCGGGAGGGCAAGATACGCAGTATTTT.

This clonotype was recorded at least ten times. This chain links TRBV24-1 with TRBJ2-1; no reliable D call. Between the trimmed V and J ends, which lost 7 bases and 3 bases, there was a span of 9 bases. Germline loops: CDR1 KGHDR, CDR2 SFDVKD. The CDR3 is 13 amino acids. The CDR3: CATRGGYYNEQFF. The CDR3 bases are TGTGCCACCAGGGGCGGCTACTACAATGAGCAGTTCTTC.

Ten or more counts support this clonotype. The V gene is TRBV4-2, the J gene TRBJ2-1; the match to TRBD2 covers 10 bases. The CDR3 contains 17 residues. Losses at the gene ends were 1 base for V and 4 bases for J; bases not matched to a gene: 7. Germline V gene data show CDR1 as LGHNA and CDR2 as YNFKEQ. CDR3 DNA sequence: TGTGCCAGCAGCCAAGGGTCTAGCGGGGGATCGTACAATGAGCAGTTCTTC. Residues: CASSQGSSGGSYNEQFF.

The rearrangement joins TRBV6-5 to TRBJ2-5; weak D call: TRBD2 (5 bases). The CDR3 extends over 13 amino acids. V was pared by 1 base and J by 3 bases, with 6 bases between. Looked up from germline, CDR1 is MNHEY and CDR2 is SVGAGI. The CDR3 sequence is CASSYFGEETQYF. The DNA for the CDR3 is TGTGCCAGCAGTTACTTCGGGGAAGAGACCCAGTACTTC.

There are many counts of this clonotype. One end of the junction does not line up with germline, which may come from a read error. The chain carries TRBV7-9 and TRBJ2-7; 7 bases match TRBD1. CDR1 is SEHNR and CDR2 is FQNEAQ in the germline V gene (reference sequence). This CDR3 contains 12 residues. The CDR3 region is CASSLGTEGGGF. The DNA for the CDR3 is TGTGCCAGCAGCTTGGGGACAGAAGGTGGAGGCTTC.

V gene TRBV10-3 combines with J gene TRBJ2-5, with TRBD1 matching 8 bases. Per the germline V gene, CDR1 is ENHRY and CDR2 is SYGVKD. This CDR3 is built from 16 residues. Losses at the gene ends were 2 bases for V and 3 bases for J; bases not matched to a gene: 8. CDR3 in amino acids: CAISEPPGQGKETQYF. The CDR3 coding sequence is TGTGCCATCAGTGAGCCGCCCGGACAGGGAAAAGAGACCCAGTACTTC.

The gene calls are TRBV10-3 and TRBJ1-6; 9 bases line up with TRBD1. The CDR3 sequence is 13 residues long. The V gene's germline CDR1 is ENHRY and CDR2 SYGVKD. Unmatched junction bases numbered 5, after V lost 9 bases and J lost 8 bases. CDR3 region: CAINRDRDSPLHF. CDR3 coding DNA: TGTGCCATTAACCGGGACAGGGATTCACCCCTCCACTTT.

This clonotype was detected ten times or more. V is TRBV6-2 or TRBV6-3 and J is TRBJ2-7; weak D call: TRBD2 (5 bases). CDR1 MNHEY and CDR2 SVGEGT come from the germline V gene. CDR3 length equals 16 residues. The ends were cut back, 2 bases at V and 2 bases at J, with 16 bases in the middle. CDR3 in amino acids: CASSYTRTPRTYEQYV. CDR3 coding DNA: TGTGCCAGCAGTTACACCCGGACTCCTAGAACCTACGAGCAGTACGTC.

This CDR3 reads CASSYGTSGGAPGTDTQYF. CDR3 nucleotides: TGTGCCAGCAGTTACGGGACTAGCGGGGGGGCTCCCGGCACAGATACGCAGTATTTT. The chain carries TRBV6-6 and TRBJ2-3; TRBD2 matches 16 bases. Looked up from germline, CDR1 is MNHNY and CDR2 is SVGAGI (reference sequence). V lost 2 bases to trimming and J lost 1 base; unmatched junction nucleotides: 6. The CDR3 contains 19 residues.

The table lists this clonotype with a few counts. This sequence joins TRBV4-2 and TRBJ2-3; 12 bases are shared with TRBD2. Germline-derived CDR1 and CDR2 are LGHNA and YNFKEQ. V trimming: 2 bases; J trimming: 4 bases; junction bases outside the gene matches: 7. The CDR3 has 17 amino acids. The CDR3 DNA sequence: TGTGCCAGCAGCCAACCTGGACTAGCGGGGAGTCCAGATACGCAGTATTTT. It encodes CASSQPGLAGSPDTQYF.

V is TRBV20-1 and J is TRBJ1-5, with unresolved D. V lost 8 bases to trimming and J lost 0 bases, with 17 bases between them. The CDR3 totals 15 residues. Germline lookup yields CDR1 DFQATT and CDR2 SNEGSKA (reference sequence). CDR3 residues: CSTQKPENSNQPQHF. The CDR3 coding sequence is TGCAGTACACAAAAACCAGAAAATAGCAATCAGCCCCAGCATTTT.

This clonotype was detected only a few times. The rearrangement links TRBV20-1 to TRBJ1-4; 7 bases line up with TRBD1. V was clipped by 5 bases and J by 8 bases; unmatched bases: 8. Germline V gene lookup returns CDR1 DFQATT and CDR2 SNEGSKA (reference sequence). The CDR3 runs 13 residues. CDR3 loop: CSAGDEGAEKLFF. The DNA of the CDR3 is TGCAGTGCTGGGGACGAGGGGGCAGAAAAACTGTTTTTT.

J is TRBJ2-3 and V is TRBV20-1, with D perhaps being TRBD1 or TRBD2 (5 bases each). V dropped 7 bases and J dropped 2 bases, with 22 bases sitting between them. The CDR3 is 16 amino acids. Germline V lookup: CDR1 DFQATT, CDR2 SNEGSKA (reference sequence). In DNA form, the CDR3 reads TGCAGTGTCAGAAGCCGGGACGCCTCGAACACAGATACGCAGTATTTT. Protein product: CSVRSRDASNTDTQYF.

This clonotype was recorded many times. The chain is built from TRBV11-2 and TRBJ2-5, with D unresolved. The CDR3 sequence is 13 residues long. V was pared by 7 bases and J by 3 bases, with 12 bases between. Germline CDR1 and CDR2: SGHAT and FQNNGV. Here the CDR3 DNA reads TGTGCCAGCACCTGGGTGGGGAAAGAGACCCAGTACTTC. Translating it yields CASTWVGKETQYF. The full variable domain, with the rest looked up from reference TRBV11-2 and TRBJ2-5, is EAGVAQSPRYKIIEKRQSVAFWCNPISGHATLYWYQQILGQGPKLLIQFQNNGVVDDSQLPKDRFSAERLKGVDSTLKIQPAKLEDSAVYLCASTWVGKETQYFGPGTRLLVL.

The J gene is TRBJ1-2, the V gene TRBV19, with D uncertain. CDR3 length: 14 residues. V was trimmed by 5 bases and J by 3 bases, leaving 13 bases between them. The V gene's germline CDR1 is LNHDA and CDR2 SQIVND (reference sequence). The CDR3 DNA is TGTGCCAGTAGTCTGTGGGAGGGAGACTATGGCTACACCTTC. It translates to CASSLWEGDYGYTF.

V usage is TRBV3-1 and J usage is TRBJ2-1, with D tentatively TRBD1 or TRBD2 (5 bases each). Deletions cut 0 bases from V and 6 bases from J, with 15 bases between. Germline-derived CDR1 and CDR2 are LGHDT and YNNKEL (reference sequence). The CDR3 sequence is 16 residues long. CDR3 sequence reads: CASSQDSMGVGNEQFF. In nucleotides, the CDR3 is TGTGCCAGCAGCCAAGATAGTATGGGGGTAGGCAATGAGCAGTTCTTC.

This clonotype was detected ten times or more. The CDR3 loop reads CASSSRQGTNTEAFF. In DNA form, the CDR3 reads TGTGCCAGCAGTTCCCGACAGGGGACGAACACTGAAGCTTTCTTT. The V gene is TRBV12-3 or TRBV12-4, the J gene TRBJ1-1; 8 bases match TRBD1. The V segment lost 4 bases and the J segment 1 base; nucleotides outside the gene matches: 5. The CDR3 has 15 residues.

In this sample, this clonotype turned up many times. The chain uses TRBV12-3 or TRBV12-4 and TRBJ1-1; the D gene is possibly TRBD1 (5 bases). The CDR3 totals 14 residues. V lost 3 bases to trimming and J lost 5 bases, with 13 bases between them. The CDR3 here is CASSFRQGVTEAFF. CDR3 DNA: TGTGCCAGCAGTTTTAGGCAGGGAGTTACTGAAGCTTTCTTT.